The sequence of this T cell receptor beta chain was determined in a study of T cells after yellow fever vaccination. Study background: Where fractions had low cell numbers, libraries were prepared from them with the SMART-Seq v4 Ultra Low Input RNA kit.

V lost 2 bases, J lost 0 bases, and 23 bases lay in between. Germline CDR1 and CDR2: DFQATT and SNEGSKA (reference sequence). This CDR3 is 20 amino acids long. It was through 5'RACE template switching that TCR cDNA was made, with a universal primer site and UMIs added. TCRdb independently ran MiXCR on the 5' RACE reads; one entry per CDR3 protein. This table holds approximately 580,000 distinct CDR3 sequences, around a sixth found once. Study-wide points: A large majority of primary-vaccination clones showed up again after the booster (around 95% CD4, around 90% CD8). Among all clonotypes, a small share was observed in both CD4 and CD8 compartments.

This clonotype was seen ten or more times. The target antigen is unknown. Sequenced here: PBMCs, sampled 5 to 6 days after the first yellow fever vaccination. V is TRBV20-1 and J is TRBJ2-6; tentatively, D is TRBD2 (6 bases). The TCR originated in a man aged 18 to 35 who received the YFV17D yellow fever vaccine. For the CDR3, the DNA is TGCAGTGCTAGACCCCGAGATCAGACGGGAGCCTTCTCTGGGGCCAACGTCCTGACTTTC. Its protein product is CSARPRDQTGAFSGANVLTF.